The 18 T cell receptor beta chains presented below share a single source sample, sequenced in a study of cytomegalovirus exposure and HLA in healthy donors. The PCR had 60 Vbeta and 13 Jbeta primers. Data came from immunoSEQ multiplex PCR; TCRdb stores just in-frame clones and leaves some out. The table includes about 89,000 clones, about 74% detected once. The sample consisted of PBMCs. The receptors come from a male donor in good health and CMV-seronegative.

The chain recombines TRBV11-3 with TRBJ2-7; no firm D call. This CDR3 contains 14 residues. Trimming left V 0 bases short and J 3 bases short, with 9 bases between. Germline V CDR1 and CDR2: SGHNT, YENEEA. CDR3 nucleotide sequence: TGTGCCAGCAGCTTAGACACCTACTACTACGAGCAGTACTTC. As protein: CASSLDTYYYEQYF.

The CDR3 here is CASSLGSSNDEQFF. In DNA form, the CDR3 reads TGTGCCAGCAGCTTAGGTTCCAGTAATGATGAGCAGTTCTTC. This chain links TRBV7-8 with TRBJ2-1; D ambiguous. Trimming removed 1 base from V and 8 bases from J, with 12 bases in between. The CDR3 consists of 14 residues. Germline CDR1 is SGHVS and CDR2 is FQNEAQ.

The chain employs TRBV30 and TRBJ2-5; 8 bases fit TRBD2. Germline assignment: CDR1 GTSNPN and CDR2 SVGIG (reference sequence). The J segment lost 5 bases and the V segment lost 0 bases, leaving 11 bases of the junction unmatched. The CDR3 sequence is 16 residues long. The CDR3 spells CAWSVPSPAGDETQYF. In DNA form, the CDR3 reads TGTGCCTGGAGTGTACCCAGCCCAGCGGGAGACGAGACCCAGTACTTC.

V and J are TRBV28 and TRBJ2-7, with 7 bases fitting TRBD1. The CDR3 is made up of 17 amino acids. Germline V lookup: CDR1 MDHEN, CDR2 SYDVKM. Trimming removed 5 bases from V and 2 bases from J; junction bases left unmatched: 15. The DNA for the CDR3 is TGTGCCAGCAGTCCCCGACCCGCCCGACAGGGAACCTACGAGCAGTACTTC. Its protein product is CASSPRPARQGTYEQYF.

The rearrangement joins TRBV5-1 to TRBJ2-5; TRBD1 agrees at 7 bases. Trimming at V came to 3 bases and at J to 3 bases, leaving 5 bases not matched to a gene. Germline V gene sequence: CDR1 SGHRS, CDR2 YFSETQ. The CDR3 length is 14 residues. CDR3 sequence: CASSSSGGEETQYF. The CDR3 region has the DNA TGCGCCAGCAGCTCCTCAGGGGGTGAAGAGACCCAGTACTTC.

The V gene is TRBV4-3, the J gene TRBJ1-2; 8 bases fit TRBD1. The CDR3 has 14 amino acids. The V and J ends lost 1 base and 4 bases, in that order; junction bases with no gene match: 2. The germline gives CDR1 LGHNA, CDR2 YSLEER. This chain's CDR3 is CASSQVGTGYGYTF. DNA for the CDR3: TGCGCCAGCAGCCAAGTGGGGACAGGCTATGGCTACACCTTC.

The CDR3 DNA is TGTGCCAGCAGCCCCCAGACAGATACGCAGTATTTT. Amino acids: CASSPQTDTQYF. This rearrangement joins TRBV7-2 to TRBJ2-3; no firm D call. Trimming removed 5 bases at V and 3 bases at J, with 6 bases between. Germline assignment: CDR1 SGHTA and CDR2 FQGNSA. This CDR3 comprises 12 residues.

This rearrangement joins TRBV19 to TRBJ2-5, with 10 bases lining up with TRBD1. There are 14 residues in the CDR3. Per the germline V gene, CDR1 is LNHDA and CDR2 is SQIVND (reference sequence). Trimming cost V 5 bases and J 5 bases; bases outside gene matches: 5. CDR3 DNA sequence: TGTGCCAGTAGTGTGTGGACAGGGGGGGAGACCCAGTACTTC. Amino acid sequence: CASSVWTGGETQYF.

The J gene is TRBJ1-5, the V gene TRBV19; D is undetermined. The CDR3 length is 15 residues. The germline gives CDR1 LNHDA, CDR2 SQIVND (reference sequence). V was clipped by 6 bases and J by 2 bases, with 14 bases between them. CDR3 in amino acids: CASRHRRNGNQPQHF. DNA of the CDR3: TGTGCCAGTAGACACCGGAGGAACGGCAATCAGCCCCAGCATTTT.

The V call is TRBV6-1, the J call TRBJ2-4; 7 bases map to TRBD1. The J segment lost 8 bases and the V segment lost 1 base, leaving 11 bases of the junction unmatched. The CDR3 has 16 amino acids. Per the germline V gene, CDR1 is MNHNS and CDR2 is SASEGT. The CDR3 loop is CASSEVVEGAKYIQYF. DNA for the CDR3: TGTGCCAGCAGTGAAGTTGTCGAGGGGGCGAAATACATTCAGTACTTC.

This chain joins TRBV10-1 and TRBJ2-7; TRBD2 matches 9 bases. V was clipped by 0 bases and J by 6 bases; unmatched bases: 15. This CDR3 is 18 amino acids long. The germline gives CDR1 WNHNN, CDR2 SYGVQD (reference sequence). CDR3 nucleotide sequence: TGCGCCAGCAGTGAGTCCGGGGCGCTAGCGGGAATTCGGGGCGAGCAGTACTTC. It codes for CASSESGALAGIRGEQYF.

This clone was counted a few times. CDR3 protein: CASGSIGDTQYF. In DNA form, the CDR3 reads TGTGCCAGCGGGTCTATCGGGGATACGCAGTATTTT. The V call is TRBV6-6, the J call TRBJ2-3, with D hard to call. Trimming stripped 8 bases from V and 6 bases from J, with 12 bases between. CDR1 is MNHNY, CDR2 SVGAGI, per germline (reference sequence). The CDR3 totals 12 residues.

This chain joins TRBV19 and TRBJ2-1, with 9 bases that match TRBD1. J lost 6 bases, V lost 6 bases, and 6 bases had no gene match. The CDR3 totals 14 residues. From germline, CDR1 is LNHDA and CDR2 SQIVND (reference sequence). CDR3 amino acids: CASRVQGARNEQFF. The CDR3 DNA is TGTGCCAGTAGGGTACAGGGGGCGCGCAATGAGCAGTTCTTC.

The chain couples TRBV4-3 to TRBJ2-3, with 7 bases matching TRBD2. Germline V CDR1 and CDR2: LGHNA, YSLEER. CDR3 length: 15 residues. V was pared by 4 bases and J by 0 bases, with 4 bases of the junction left unmatched. Written as DNA, the CDR3 is TGCGCCAGCAGCCTAGGACTAGGTAGCACAGATACGCAGTATTTT. Translation: CASSLGLGSTDTQYF.

The chain uses TRBV28 and TRBJ1-5; D is perhaps TRBD1 (6 bases). CDR1 and CDR2 from the germline V gene are MDHEN and SYDVKM. V gave up 6 bases and J gave up 16 bases, with 19 bases separating them. The CDR3 runs to 12 residues. The CDR3 DNA follows: TGTGCCAGCAGCTCGGGGGGGGCGATACGACATTTT. It yields the protein CASSSGGAIRHF.

The V call is TRBV30, the J call TRBJ2-3, with D unclear. The germline V and J ends were trimmed by 2 bases and 2 bases, with 5 bases remaining between them. The CDR3 totals 12 residues. Germline-derived CDR1 and CDR2 are GTSNPN and SVGIG (reference sequence). This CDR3 is CAWSLLTDTQYF. The CDR3 DNA reads TGTGCCTGGAGTCTACTCACAGATACGCAGTATTTT.

The J gene is TRBJ2-1, the V gene TRBV5-6; tentatively, D is TRBD1 (5 bases). Germline values: CDR1 SGHDT, CDR2 YYEEEE. The CDR3 loop spans 17 amino acids. The ends were cut back, 0 bases at V and 0 bases at J, with 13 bases in the middle. The CDR3 spells CASSLEGQVSSYNEQFF. The CDR3 DNA follows: TGTGCCAGCAGCTTGGAGGGGCAGGTGAGCTCCTACAATGAGCAGTTCTTC.

The V and J genes are TRBV5-1 and TRBJ2-7; no clear D gene. The V and J ends lost 0 bases and 3 bases respectively, with 4 bases between them. This CDR3 spans 12 amino acids. Germline assignment: CDR1 SGHRS and CDR2 YFSETQ. The CDR3 DNA is TGCGCCAGCAGCTTGGGAGACTACGAGCAGTACTTC. Its translation: CASSLGDYEQYF. Drawing the rest from reference TRBV5-1 and TRBJ2-7, the complete variable domain is KAGVTQTPRYLIKTRGQQVTLSCSPISGHRSVSWYQQTPGQGLQFLFEYFSETQRNKGNFPGRFSGRQFSNSRSEMNVSTLELGDSALYLCASSLGDYEQYFGPGTRLTVT.